This T cell receptor beta chain was recorded in a study of blood T cell repertoires in COVID-19. Trimming pared 7 bases from V and 1 base from J, leaving 4 bases between. Germline V gene lookup returns CDR1 MDHEN and CDR2 SYDVKM. The CDR3 loop spans 11 amino acids. Data came from immunoSEQ multiplex PCR; TCRdb stores just in-frame clones and leaves some out. Altogether 50,000 or so clones are present, 80% to 85% being singletons, with the ten largest covering about 59%. This TCR was recovered from a man aged 70-80 years with acute or convalescent COVID-19. V and J are TRBV28 and TRBJ1-1; D remains unclear. Sequencing was carried out using peripheral blood. The CDR3: CASIANTEAFF. CDR3 coding DNA: TGTGCCAGCATAGCGAACACTGAAGCTTTCTTT. Combining the CDR3 with reference TRBV28 and TRBJ1-1 gives the whole variable domain DVKVTQSSRYLVKRTGEKVFLECVQDMDHENMFWYRQDPGLGLRLIYFSYDVKMKEKGDIPEGYSVSREKKERFSLILESASTNQTSMYLCASIANTEAFFGQGTRLTVV.